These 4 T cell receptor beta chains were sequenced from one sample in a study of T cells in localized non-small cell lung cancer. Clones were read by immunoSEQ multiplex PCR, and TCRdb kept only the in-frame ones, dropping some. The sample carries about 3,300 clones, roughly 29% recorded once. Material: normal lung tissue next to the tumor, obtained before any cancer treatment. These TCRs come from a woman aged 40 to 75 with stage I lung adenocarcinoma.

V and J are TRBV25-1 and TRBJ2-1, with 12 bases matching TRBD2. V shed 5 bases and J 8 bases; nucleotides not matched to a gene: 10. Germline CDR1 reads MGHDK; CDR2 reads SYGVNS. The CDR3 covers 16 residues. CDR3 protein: CASSSATSGRTYEQFF. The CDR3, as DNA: TGTGCCAGCAGTTCTGCGACTAGCGGGAGAACCTATGAGCAGTTCTTC.

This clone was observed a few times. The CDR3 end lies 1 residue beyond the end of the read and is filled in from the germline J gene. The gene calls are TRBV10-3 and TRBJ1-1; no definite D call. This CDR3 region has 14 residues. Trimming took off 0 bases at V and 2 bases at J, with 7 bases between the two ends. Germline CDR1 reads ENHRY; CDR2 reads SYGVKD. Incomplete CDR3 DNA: TGTGCCATCAGTGAGTCCGGCGGAAACACTGAAGCTTTC. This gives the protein CAISESGGNTEAF. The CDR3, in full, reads CAISESGGNTEAFF.

The CDR3 nucleotides are TGTGCCAGCAGCTGGGGACAGATTAACACCGGGGAGCTGTTTTTT. Amino acids: CASSWGQINTGELFF. V gene TRBV11-3 combines with J gene TRBJ2-2; 7 bases line up with TRBD1. V lost 4 bases, J lost 2 bases, and 4 bases stayed unmatched. This CDR3 has 15 residues. Germline CDR1 and CDR2: SGHNT and YENEEA.

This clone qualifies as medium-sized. Here the CDR3 DNA reads TGTGCCAGCAGCCGCGACAGGGTGGCCAATACGCAGTATTTT. Translating gives CASSRDRVANTQYF. The gene calls are TRBV11-3 and TRBJ2-3, with 7 bases that match TRBD1. V trimming: 5 bases; J trimming: 7 bases; junction bases outside the gene matches: 9. Germline CDR1 is SGHNT and CDR2 is YENEEA. The CDR3 covers 14 residues.